This T cell receptor beta chain was identified during a study of blood T cell repertoires in COVID-19. This CDR3 has 14 residues. Germline CDR1 reads MNHEY; CDR2 reads SVGEGT. V was pared by 2 bases and J by 0 bases, with 8 bases between. This clone has just a few counts. Original analysis: Cell counts per sample came from amplifying reference gene primers. Here immunoSEQ multiplex PCR was the method, and the copy in TCRdb shows in-frame clones only, minus some. The V and J calls and clone size are taken from that table; D and trimming were inferred from the DNA. The table includes about 230,000 clones, over 80% detected once. Recruits, aged roughly 18 to 90 years, lived in 24 US areas.

The material sequenced was PBMCs or T cells enriched from blood (not recorded which). The V call is TRBV6-2 or TRBV6-3, the J call TRBJ2-7, with D maybe TRBD2 (6 bases). The clonotype was recovered from a woman aged 30 to 39 who had been exposed to COVID-19. CDR3 sequence reads: CASSYTSSSYEQYF. The CDR3 bases are TGTGCCAGCAGTTACACTAGCAGCTCCTACGAGCAGTACTTC.